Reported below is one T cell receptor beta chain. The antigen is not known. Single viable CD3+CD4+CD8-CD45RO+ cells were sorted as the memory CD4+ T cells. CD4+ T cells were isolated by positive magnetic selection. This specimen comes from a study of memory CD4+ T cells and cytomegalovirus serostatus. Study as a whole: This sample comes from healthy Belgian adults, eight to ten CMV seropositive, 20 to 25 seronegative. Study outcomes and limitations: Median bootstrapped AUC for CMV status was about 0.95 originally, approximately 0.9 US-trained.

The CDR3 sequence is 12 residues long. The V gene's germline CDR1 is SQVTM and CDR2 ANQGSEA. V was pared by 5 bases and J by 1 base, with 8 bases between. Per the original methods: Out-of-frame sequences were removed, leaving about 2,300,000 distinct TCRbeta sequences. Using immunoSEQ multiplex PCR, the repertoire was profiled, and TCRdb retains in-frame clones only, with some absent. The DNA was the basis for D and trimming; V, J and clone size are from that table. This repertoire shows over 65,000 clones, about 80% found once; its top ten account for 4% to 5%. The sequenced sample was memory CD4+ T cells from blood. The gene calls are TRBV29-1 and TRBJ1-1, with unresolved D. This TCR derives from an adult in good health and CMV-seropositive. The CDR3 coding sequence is TGCAGCGTTACAGACACGAACACTGAAGCTTTCTTT. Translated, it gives CSVTDTNTEAFF.